Shown below are 32 T cell receptor beta chains from a single sample sequenced in a study of T cells in Graves' hyperthyroidism and ophthalmopathy. The TCR beta CDR3 regions underwent amplification using RNA transcripts as the source. The TCR CDR3 was amplified in a first-round RT-PCR using the HTBI primer set. TCRdb analysed the multiplex PCR reads with MiXCR anew, one entry per CDR3 protein. The data contain 700,000 to 950,000 distinct CDR3 sequences, around 40% of them singletons. The sample comprised blood. These receptors originate from a woman between 40 and 50 years old with Graves' hyperthyroidism.

This clonotype was found many times. This rearrangement joins TRBV20-1 to TRBJ1-2, with D possibly TRBD1 on 5 matching bases. The CDR3 loop spans 11 amino acids. The V end was cut by 6 bases, the J end by 0 bases, with 5 bases between. Germline CDR1 and CDR2: DFQATT and SNEGSKA (reference sequence). CDR3 region: CSAGANYGYTF. As DNA, the CDR3 is TGCAGTGCAGGGGCTAACTATGGCTACACCTTC.

The V call is TRBV5-1, the J call TRBJ2-2, with 8 bases that match TRBD1. J was trimmed by 4 bases and V by 1 base; bases with no gene match: 3. Germline loops: CDR1 SGHRS, CDR2 YFSETQ. The CDR3 totals 15 residues. DNA of the CDR3: TGCGCCAGCAGCTTGCAGGGGGCGCGCACCGGGGAGCTGTTTTTT. Residues: CASSLQGARTGELFF.

This chain links TRBV7-9 with TRBJ2-7, with a tentative D call TRBD2 (6 bases). Judging by the DNA end, TRBJ2-1 fits better; the J call may be wrong. Germline V gene sequence: CDR1 SEHNR, CDR2 FQNEAQ (reference sequence). This CDR3 region has 16 residues. The CDR3 protein is CASSSTWRVEGNEQFF. In DNA, the CDR3 is TGTGCCAGCAGCTCAACGTGGAGGGTTGAAGGCAATGAGCAGTTCTTC.

The chain employs TRBV28 and TRBJ1-4; D is unresolved. The CDR3 is 12 residues long. Deletions cut 6 bases from V and 8 bases from J, with 10 bases between. Germline CDR1 is MDHEN and CDR2 is SYDVKM. The CDR3 spells CASRGLGEKLFF. In nucleotides, the CDR3 is TGTGCCAGCAGGGGCCTCGGCGAAAAACTGTTTTTT.

In the case of this clonotype: Given the absence of the conserved phenylalanine or tryptophan at the CDR3 end, a read error is likely. This chain joins TRBV11-2 and TRBJ2-5; 7 positions agree with TRBD2. Trimming took 0 bases from V and 4 from J; bases not matched to a gene: 11. The CDR3 has 17 residues. Germline values: CDR1 SGHAT, CDR2 FQNNGV. CDR3 loop: CASSLDWRGAGLETQYL. The CDR3 nucleotides are TGTGCCAGCAGCTTAGATTGGCGAGGAGCGGGACTAGAGACCCAGTACCTC.

This clonotype was seen at least ten times. V and J are TRBV7-6 and TRBJ2-5; 8 nucleotides agree with TRBD2. Germline assignment: CDR1 SGHVS and CDR2 FNYEAQ. J gave up 9 bases and V 5 bases, and 2 bases lay outside the gene matches. The CDR3 has 11 residues. CDR3 sequence reads: CASSPGGAQYF. CDR3 sequence (DNA): TGTGCCAGCAGCCCCGGGGGGGCCCAGTACTTC. Based on the CDR3 plus reference TRBV7-6 and TRBJ2-5, the full variable domain is GAGVSQSPRYKVTKRGQDVALRCDPISGHVSLYWYRQALGQGPEFLTYFNYEAQQDKSGLPNDRFSAERPEGSISTLTIQRTEQRDSAMYRCASSPGGAQYFGPGTRLLVL.

The V call is TRBV5-1, the J call TRBJ1-2, with D perhaps matching TRBD1 (6 bases). Between the trimmed V and J ends, which lost 1 base and 6 bases, there was a span of 10 bases. The germline V gene encodes CDR1 SGHRS and CDR2 YFSETQ. The CDR3 extends over 13 amino acids. CDR3 sequence reads: CASSLSPGDGYTF. CDR3 coding DNA: TGCGCCAGCAGCTTGTCCCCAGGGGATGGCTACACCTTC.

The V gene is TRBV9, the J gene TRBJ2-5; tentative D call: TRBD2 (5 bases). The germline gives CDR1 SGDLS, CDR2 YYNGEE. The CDR3 is 12 amino acids. V was trimmed by 4 bases and J by 7 bases, leaving 11 bases between them. In DNA form, the CDR3 reads TGTGCCAGCAGCCAAATTGAGGGGACCCAGTACTTC. This translates into CASSQIEGTQYF.

This clonotype has more than one count but fewer than ten. The rearrangement links TRBV7-9 to TRBJ1-2; 10 bases agree with TRBD1. Trimming took 5 bases from V and 5 from J; bases not matched to a gene: 5. CDR1 SEHNR and CDR2 FQNEAQ come from the germline V gene (reference sequence). The CDR3 extends over 14 amino acids. Written as DNA, the CDR3 is TGTGCCAGCAGCCAGGGGACAGGGGTTTATGGCTACACCTTC. Its translation is CASSQGTGVYGYTF.

This clonotype was counted only a few times. The V and J genes are TRBV2 and TRBJ1-1; 7 nucleotides agree with TRBD1. The CDR3 length is 16 residues. Trimming cost V 5 bases and J 0 bases; bases outside gene matches: 9. Germline-derived CDR1 and CDR2 are SNHLY and FYNNEI. The CDR3 sequence is CASSLAGGGVNTEAFF. The CDR3 coding sequence is TGTGCCAGCAGTTTAGCAGGGGGTGGAGTGAACACTGAAGCTTTCTTT. The entire variable domain, with the rest obtained from reference TRBV2 and TRBJ1-1, is as follows: EPEVTQTPSHQVTQMGQEVILRCVPISNHLYFYWYRQILGQKVEFLVSFYNNEISEKSEIFDDQFSVERPDGSNFTLKIRSTKLEDSAMYFCASSLAGGGVNTEAFFGQGTRLTVV.

Note on this clonotype: The junction departs from the called germline gene at one end, perhaps through a read error. J is TRBJ2-2 and V is TRBV6-1, with D maybe TRBD2 (5 bases). Germline assignment: CDR1 MNHNS and CDR2 SASEGT. The CDR3 runs 14 residues. The CDR3 protein is CASRSPANTGELLF. DNA of the CDR3: TGTGCCAGCCGATCCCCAGCCAACACCGGGGAGCTGCTTTTT.

This clonotype has a count of ten or more. An end of the junction does not agree with germline; a read error may underlie this. This chain connects TRBV7-7 to TRBJ2-5, with D maybe TRBD2 (5 bases). This CDR3 has 15 amino acids. Germline V gene data show CDR1 as SSHAT and CDR2 as FNYEAQ (reference sequence). The CDR3 bases are TGTGCTAGCAGCTATAATCCGGGATCACAAGAGACCCAGTACTTC. Encoded protein: CASSYNPGSQETQYF.

This clonotype appeared once. At one of its ends the junction is not consistent with the germline gene, which may arise from a read error. The V gene is TRBV6-5, the J gene TRBJ1-1; D may be TRBD1 (6 bases). CDR3 length: 14 residues. From germline, CDR1 is MNHEY and CDR2 SVGAGI. Written as DNA, the CDR3 is TGTGCCAGCAGCCTCTCCGGGACACTCACTGAAGCTTCCTTT. Protein: CASSLSGTLTEASF.

V gene TRBV3-1 combines with J gene TRBJ2-5, with unresolved D. CDR1 and CDR2 from the germline V gene are LGHDT and YNNKEL (reference sequence). The CDR3 runs to 11 residues. The ends were cut back, 0 bases at V and 7 bases at J, with 3 bases in the middle. This CDR3 reads CASSQELTQYF. CDR3 in DNA: TGTGCCAGCAGCCAAGAATTGACCCAGTACTTC.

The genes are TRBV27 and TRBJ1-5; D is unclear. V lost 3 bases and J 9 bases, leaving 12 bases between the germline ends. The CDR3 sequence is 13 residues long. Germline V gives CDR1 MNHEY, CDR2 SMNVEV (reference sequence). The DNA for the CDR3 is TGTGCCAGCAGTTTGGCGTTAGATCGGCCCCAGCATTTT. This gives the protein CASSLALDRPQHF.

This clonotype came up a few times. The chain has TRBV11-2 and TRBJ2-7, with TRBD2 as a possible D gene (5 bases). V lost 6 bases and J lost 1, with 16 bases in between. The CDR3 is 15 amino acids. Germline-derived CDR1 and CDR2 are SGHAT and FQNNGV. The CDR3 DNA reads as TGTGCCAGCAGTCGAGAGTGGGAGTTGTCCTACGAGCAGTACTTC. It specifies CASSREWELSYEQYF.

The chain carries TRBV28 and TRBJ1-6; TRBD1 aligns across 9 bases. V trimming: 8 bases; J trimming: 10 bases; junction bases outside the gene matches: 6. Germline V gene lookup returns CDR1 MDHEN and CDR2 SYDVKM. The CDR3 length is 13 residues. The CDR3 coding sequence is TGTGCCAGCGTTGGACAGGGGAAATCACCCCTCCACTTT. Its translation is CASVGQGKSPLHF.

The rearrangement uses TRBV7-9 and TRBJ2-3; D might be TRBD1 or TRBD2, each matching 5 bases. CDR3 length equals 14 residues. CDR1 is SEHNR, CDR2 FQNEAQ, per germline (reference sequence). V was pared by 4 bases and J by 2 bases, with 10 bases between. The DNA of the CDR3 is TGTGCCAGCAGCTCGGGGCGTAACACAGATACGCAGTATTTT. As protein: CASSSGRNTDTQYF.

The CDR3 coding sequence is TGTGCCAGTAGTATTACATTCTCACTTAATCAGCCCCAGCATTTT. It specifies CASSITFSLNQPQHF. This rearrangement joins TRBV19 to TRBJ1-5; D not certain. The CDR3 has 15 amino acids. Trimming took 3 bases from V and 4 from J, leaving 13 bases between them. CDR1 is LNHDA and CDR2 is SQIVND in the germline V gene (reference sequence).

The chain employs TRBV10-3 and TRBJ2-2; TRBD1 agrees at 8 bases. CDR1 ENHRY and CDR2 SYGVKD come from the germline V gene. Unmatched junction bases numbered 3, after V lost 4 bases and J lost 8 bases. This CDR3 spans 13 amino acids. The CDR3 bases are TGTGCCATCAGTGGGACAGGGTCTGGGGAGCTGTTTTTT. This codes for CAISGTGSGELFF.

This clonotype was seen a handful of times. The chain couples TRBV29-1 to TRBJ1-1; no firm D call. Germline CDR1 SQVTM, CDR2 ANQGSEA. The V end was cut by 0 bases, the J end by 9 bases, with 20 bases between. The CDR3 runs to 15 residues. CDR3 DNA sequence: TGCAGCGTTGAAGATTGGACGGGATCCCGAGGAAAAGCTTTCTTT. Protein sequence: CSVEDWTGSRGKAFF.

This clonotype has more than one count but fewer than ten. V gene TRBV7-2 combines with J gene TRBJ2-5; no clear D. V was trimmed by 6 bases and J by 5 bases, leaving 10 bases between them. The CDR3 is made up of 12 amino acids. Germline V lookup: CDR1 SGHTA, CDR2 FQGNSA. The CDR3 protein is CASSEFTETQYF. As DNA, the CDR3 is TGTGCCAGCAGTGAATTCACGGAGACCCAGTACTTC.

This clonotype was picked up a small number of times. The J gene is TRBJ1-4, the V gene TRBV6-5; D unclear. This CDR3 comprises 16 residues. The V end lost 2 bases, the J end lost 2 bases, and 12 bases lay between the germline ends. Germline assignment: CDR1 MNHEY and CDR2 SVGAGI. CDR3 coding DNA: TGTGCCAGCAGTTACGCCCCCGTTGGGACTAATGAAAAACTGTTTTTT. Amino acid sequence: CASSYAPVGTNEKLFF.

This chain connects TRBV18 to TRBJ2-5, with 11 bases matching TRBD2. The V segment lost 1 base and the J segment 3 bases; nucleotides outside the gene matches: 7. The CDR3 contains 17 residues. Looked up from germline, CDR1 is KGHSH and CDR2 is LQKENI. CDR3 sequence (DNA): TGTGCCAGCTCACCACTCGTAGATAGCGGGAGGGAAGAGACCCAGTACTTC. Protein product: CASSPLVDSGREETQYF.

The sample holds many counts of this clonotype. The gene calls are TRBV7-6 and TRBJ2-7; 8 positions match TRBD2. J was trimmed by 5 bases and V by 1 base; bases with no gene match: 4. The CDR3 is made up of 14 amino acids. Looked up from germline, CDR1 is SGHVS and CDR2 is FNYEAQ. CDR3 sequence: CASSLGGSGNEQYF. The CDR3 DNA reads as TGTGCCAGCAGCTTAGGTGGTAGCGGGAACGAGCAGTACTTC.

This clonotype has ten or more counts. In DNA form, the CDR3 reads TGTGCCAGCAGTCTGACAGGGGACCTGTACACTGAAGCTTTCTTT. Its protein product is CASSLTGDLYTEAFF. The chain carries TRBV7-6 and TRBJ1-1, with 8 positions matching TRBD1. The CDR3 spans 15 residues. CDR1 is SGHVS and CDR2 is FNYEAQ in the germline V gene. J was trimmed by 3 bases and V by 6 bases; bases with no gene match: 9.

The chain is built from TRBV5-5 and TRBJ2-7, with 10 bases that match TRBD1. The CDR3 runs to 15 residues. V trimming: 4 bases; J trimming: 2 bases; junction bases outside the gene matches: 6. Germline assignment: CDR1 SGHKS and CDR2 YYEKEE (reference sequence). CDR3 amino acids: CASSRPGQGTYEQYF. The CDR3 DNA reads TGTGCCAGCAGCCGACCGGGACAGGGGACCTACGAGCAGTACTTC. Full variable domain (rest looked up from reference TRBV5-5 and TRBJ2-7): DAGVTQSPTHLIKTRGQQVTLRCSPISGHKSVSWYQQVLGQGPQFIFQYYEKEERGRGNFPDRFSARQFPNYSSELNVNALLLGDSALYLCASSRPGQGTYEQYFGPGTRLTVT.

The rearrangement links TRBV7-9 to TRBJ1-2; 8 positions agree with TRBD1. This CDR3 has 14 amino acids. Per the germline V gene, CDR1 is SEHNR and CDR2 is FQNEAQ (reference sequence). Trimming at V came to 5 bases and at J to 7 bases, leaving 9 bases not matched to a gene. In DNA form, the CDR3 reads TGTGCCAGCAGCGGGCCAGGGGGCGGGAGTGGCTACACCTTC. It is translated as CASSGPGGGSGYTF.

For this clonotype: One end of the junction does not line up with germline, which may come from a read error. J is TRBJ1-5 and V is TRBV7-9; D is uncertain. From germline, CDR1 is SEHNR and CDR2 FQNEAQ (reference sequence). This CDR3 contains 16 residues. The CDR3 DNA follows: TGCGCCAGCAGCCCTGCCGCCTTGCATAGCAATCAGCCCCAGCATTTT. It yields the protein CASSPAALHSNQPQHF.

The CDR3 spells CARSYPNTEAFF. In DNA, the CDR3 is TGTGCCAGATCTTATCCGAACACTGAAGCTTTCTTT. The genes are TRBV11-2 and TRBJ1-1; D unclear. CDR3 length equals 12 residues. V was cut by 9 bases and J by 1 base, with 9 bases left in between. Germline V CDR1 and CDR2: SGHAT, FQNNGV.

This clonotype was picked up a small number of times. The chain recombines TRBV2 with TRBJ2-3; 10 bases are a match to TRBD2. The CDR3 has 15 amino acids. Trimming cost V 7 bases and J 1 base; bases outside gene matches: 5. CDR1 is SNHLY, CDR2 FYNNEI, per germline. CDR3 sequence (DNA): TGTGCCAGCATGAGGGGGACTAGCGGCACAGATACGCAGTATTTT. It specifies CASMRGTSGTDTQYF.

In its sample, this clonotype was seen many times. The J gene is TRBJ1-1, the V gene TRBV19; possible D gene TRBD1, 6 bases. Trimming stripped 0 bases from V and 4 bases from J, with 9 bases between. Germline loops: CDR1 LNHDA, CDR2 SQIVND (reference sequence). CDR3 length equals 14 residues. The CDR3 is CASSIDLQGTEAFF. CDR3 sequence (DNA): TGTGCCAGTAGTATAGATCTACAGGGCACTGAAGCTTTCTTT.